A selection of T cell receptor beta chains follows, all from one sample in a study of T cells in localized non-small cell lung cancer. The table came from immunoSEQ multiplex PCR; TCRdb's copy has only in-frame clones and leaves some out. The sample shows fewer than 30,000 clones, 80% to 85% of them seen only once. The source was peripheral blood mononuclear cells, collected before any cancer treatment. These receptors were taken from a man aged 40 to 70 with stage III lung adenocarcinoma. CDR3s include the opening cysteine and the closing phenylalanine or tryptophan. Each record gives: V gene, clone size, J gene, D gene, CDR3 protein, CDR3 DNA. The D gene is left open where the match is weak. Clone size, where shown, is once, few, many, or a class for clones that have expanded.

>TRBV7-9|NA|TRBJ2-3|NA
CASSLAQGYTQYF
TGTGCCAGCAGCTTAGCCCAGGGGTATACGCAGTATTTT
>TRBV28|once|TRBJ1-2|NA
CASSPHSPNYGYTF
TGTGCCAGCAGTCCCCACTCCCCAAACTATGGCTACACCTTC
>TRBV5-1|once|TRBJ2-3|NA
CASSLQDTDTQYF
TGCGCCAGCAGCTTGCAGGACACAGATACGCAGTATTTT
>TRBV14|NA|TRBJ2-2|TRBD2
CASSPTSGSTGELFF
TGTGCCAGCAGCCCGACTAGCGGGAGCACCGGGGAGCTGTTTTTT
>TRBV6-1|NA|TRBJ1-5|NA
CASSEVAGSYQPQHF
TGTGCCAGCAGTGAAGTTGCGGGGAGTTATCAGCCCCAGCATTTT
>TRBV19|NA|TRBJ2-1|NA
CASSWGASYNEQFF
TGTGCCAGTAGTTGGGGGGCTTCCTACAATGAGCAGTTCTTC
>TRBV7-8|NA|TRBJ1-2|TRBD1
CASSLTLDRVYGYTF
TGTGCCAGCAGCTTAACCCTGGACAGGGTCTATGGCTACACCTTC
>TRBV28|few|TRBJ1-2|TRBD1
CASSLFDREVGYTF
TGTGCCAGCAGTTTATTCGACAGGGAGGTTGGCTACACCTTC
>TRBV5-1|NA|TRBJ1-6|TRBD1
CASSLAQGNSPLHF
TGCGCCAGCAGCTTGGCACAGGGGAATTCACCCCTCCACTTT
>TRBV7-8|NA|TRBJ2-5|NA
CASSPRQGGTQYF
TGTGCCAGCAGCCCTAGACAGGGAGGGACCCAGTACTTC
>TRBV2|NA|TRBJ1-4|NA
CASSEPYGQTKLFF
TGTGCCAGCAGTGAACCCTACGGACAGACCAAACTGTTTTTT
>TRBV7-9|NA|TRBJ2-5|NA
CASSLARETQYF
TGTGCCAGCAGCTTAGCGCGGGAGACCCAGTACTTC
>TRBV2|NA|TRBJ1-6|NA
CASDEQGNGNSPLHF
TGTGCCAGCGATGAACAGGGAAACGGGAATTCACCCCTCCACTTT
>TRBV9|once|TRBJ1-1|NA
CASSAGQNTEAFF
TGTGCCAGCAGCGCGGGACAGAACACTGAAGCTTTCTTT
>TRBV7-8|NA|TRBJ1-4|NA
CASSLQTGGEKLFF
TGTGCCAGCAGCCTACAGACAGGAGGTGAAAAACTGTTTTTT
>TRBV5-1|NA|TRBJ2-5|TRBD1
CASSLTGTAQETQYF
TGCGCCAGCAGCTTAACAGGGACAGCGCAAGAGACCCAGTACTTC
>TRBV5-8|NA|TRBJ2-5|TRBD1
CASSSRDRKETQYF
TGTGCCAGCAGCAGCCGGGACAGAAAAGAGACCCAGTACTTC
>TRBV15|few|TRBJ2-1|NA
CATSRDQINELERFF
TGTGCCACCAGCAGAGATCAAATAAATGAACTCGAGAGGTTCTTC
>TRBV30|NA|TRBJ2-2|NA
CAWTRSGQTTGELFF
TGTGCCTGGACTAGATCAGGACAGACCACCGGGGAGCTGTTTTTT
>TRBV6-6|NA|TRBJ1-1|TRBD1
CASAGGQGVPNTEAFF
TGTGCCAGTGCAGGGGGACAGGGTGTACCGAACACTGAAGCTTTCTTT
>TRBV5-1|NA|TRBJ2-3|NA
CASRPAISTDTQYF
TGCGCCAGCAGACCAGCTATCAGCACAGATACGCAGTATTTT
>TRBV2|few|TRBJ1-1|TRBD1
CASRADRRTVEAFF
TGTGCCAGCAGGGCGGACAGGCGTACGGTTGAAGCTTTCTTT
>TRBV5-1|NA|TRBJ2-2|TRBD1
CASSSTTGEFSGELFF
TGCGCCAGCAGCTCGACGACAGGGGAGTTCTCCGGGGAGCTGTTTTTT
>TRBV11-2|NA|TRBJ2-1|NA
CASSFPIGRTVGSQFF
TGTGCCAGCAGCTTCCCTATAGGGCGGACAGTCGGTAGTCAGTTCTTC
>TRBV6-1|NA|TRBJ1-1|TRBD1
CASSGQGAAFF
TGTGCCAGCAGTGGACAGGGCGCAGCTTTCTTT
>TRBV5-1|NA|TRBJ1-1|NA
CASSLSPRSNTEAFF
TGCGCCAGCAGCTTGTCCCCAAGATCGAACACTGAAGCTTTCTTT
>TRBV29-1|once|TRBJ1-2|TRBD1
CSAPGGAEGYTF
TGCAGCGCCCCAGGGGGCGCCGAGGGCTACACCTTC
>TRBV12-5|NA|TRBJ2-5|NA
CASGFGRGEETQYF
TGTGCTAGTGGTTTTGGCAGGGGGGAAGAGACCCAGTACTTC
>TRBV10-2|NA|TRBJ2-2|NA
CASSGGEQKTGELFF
TGCGCCAGCAGTGGAGGGGAACAGAAGACCGGGGAGCTGTTTTTT
>TRBV2|NA|TRBJ2-1|TRBD2
CASSGRLAGYNEQFF
TGTGCCAGCAGTGGGCGACTAGCGGGTTACAATGAGCAGTTCTTC
>TRBV15|NA|TRBJ1-5|TRBD1
CATSRDPQGGSGNQPQHF
TGTGCCACCAGCAGAGATCCCCAGGGGGGCTCGGGCAATCAGCCCCAGCATTTT
>TRBV2|NA|TRBJ2-3|NA
CASSVGVSSTDTQYF
TGTGCCAGCAGTGTCGGAGTTTCTAGCACAGATACGCAGTATTTT
>TRBV14|NA|TRBJ2-1|TRBD2
CASSHTWGGYNEQFF
TGTGCCAGCAGCCACACGTGGGGGGGCTACAATGAGCAGTTCTTC
>TRBV27|NA|TRBJ2-1|TRBD1
CASSLVQGAYEQFF
TGTGCCAGCAGTTTGGTCCAGGGGGCGTATGAGCAGTTCTTC
>TRBV6-5|NA|TRBJ1-2|NA
CAGRGNYGYTF
TGTGCCGGACGGGGGAACTATGGCTACACCTTC
>TRBV6-1|NA|TRBJ1-2|NA
CASSHPGGANSGYTF
TGTGCCAGCAGTCACCCCGGGGGGGCCAACTCTGGCTACACCTTC
>TRBV19|NA|TRBJ2-5|TRBD2
CASSIDQAGGSETQYF
TGTGCCAGTAGTATAGATCAGGCGGGAGGATCGGAGACCCAGTACTTC
>TRBV9|NA|TRBJ1-6|NA
CASRTLNSPLHF
TGTGCCAGCCGGACCCTTAATTCACCCCTCCACTTT
>TRBV5-1|NA|TRBJ1-1|NA
CASSTRGDTEAFF
TGCGCCAGCAGCACCCGGGGAGACACTGAAGCTTTCTTT
>TRBV5-4|NA|TRBJ1-6|NA
CASNKYTGQNNSPLHF
TGTGCCAGCAACAAATACACCGGACAGAATAATTCACCCCTCCACTTT
>TRBV11-3|NA|TRBJ2-1|NA
CASSPFGQGEQFF
TGTGCCAGCAGCCCCTTTGGGCAGGGTGAGCAGTTCTTC
>TRBV14|few|TRBJ1-2|NA
CASSQEQVRRGYGYTF
TGTGCCAGCAGCCAAGAACAGGTCCGGAGAGGCTATGGCTACACCTTC
>TRBV5-4|NA|TRBJ1-2|NA
CASSLPGSSYGYTF
TGTGCCAGCAGCTTACCGGGATCCTCCTATGGCTACACCTTC
>TRBV10-3|few|TRBJ1-2|NA
CAISENNYGYTF
TGTGCCATCAGTGAGAATAACTATGGCTACACCTTC
>TRBV7-2|NA|TRBJ1-1|NA
CASSGNTEAFF
TGTGCCAGCAGCGGAAACACTGAAGCTTTCTTT
>TRBV7-9|few|TRBJ1-2|NA
CASSLVAGESGYTF
TGTGCCAGCAGCTTAGTCGCAGGGGAAAGTGGCTACACCTTC
>TRBV28|NA|TRBJ1-2|NA
CASSSGAGNYGYTF
TGTGCCAGCAGTTCTGGGGCAGGGAACTATGGCTACACCTTC
>TRBV10-3|NA|TRBJ1-3|NA
CAISELGLLGNTIYF
TGTGCCATCAGTGAGCTGGGACTTTTAGGAAACACCATATATTTT
>TRBV7-2|NA|TRBJ1-2|TRBD1
CASSPGTANYGYTF
TGTGCCAGCAGCCCCGGGACAGCGAACTATGGCTACACCTTC
>TRBV4-1|NA|TRBJ1-4|NA
CASSQGEERKLFF
TGCGCCAGCAGCCAAGGAGAAGAAAGAAAACTGTTTTTT
>TRBV27|NA|TRBJ1-1|NA
CASSFSGNTEAFF
TGTGCCAGCAGTTTTTCCGGGAACACTGAAGCTTTCTTT